The text below deals with one T cell receptor (beta chain). These data are taken from a study of blood T cell repertoires in COVID-19. Overall study context: Samples came from the United States, Italy and Spain, spanning acute and convalescent COVID-19.

Germline-derived CDR1 and CDR2 are SGHNT and YYREEE (reference sequence). V was clipped by 4 bases and J by 6 bases; unmatched bases: 4. The CDR3 has 15 amino acids. Authors' data handling: Estimated nucleated cell counts came from reference gene primer amplification. Here immunoSEQ multiplex PCR was the method, and the copy in TCRdb shows in-frame clones only, minus some. V and J calls and clone size are those listed in that table; D and trimming were worked out from the DNA. The table has some 530,000 clones, about 88% seen once. The sequence came from a woman aged 60-70 years who had recovered from COVID-19. The specimen sequenced was PBMCs or T cells enriched from blood (not recorded which). The V call is TRBV5-4, the J call TRBJ2-1; 13 bases are a match to TRBD2. CDR3 bases: TGTGCCAGCAGCCCTGGACTAGCGGGGGTCAATGAGCAGTTCTTC. Protein: CASSPGLAGVNEQFF.